This TCR beta chain came from a study of T cells after yellow fever vaccination. Looking at the study overall: Fractions with few cells were prepared using SMART-Seq v4 Ultra Low Input.

There are 16 residues in the CDR3. V lost 1 base and J lost 6, with 18 bases in between. Germline V lookup: CDR1 MDHEN, CDR2 SYDVKM. Template-switching 5'RACE yielded the TCR cDNA; a universal primer site and UMIs were added in the process. TCRdb passed the 5' RACE reads through MiXCR, listing each CDR3 protein once. The repertoire holds more than 300,000 distinct CDR3 sequences, with around 10% as singletons. This specimen consisted of CD4+ T cells sorted from PBMCs, obtained 45 days after the yellow fever booster vaccination. This receptor was taken from a young man who received the YFV17D yellow fever vaccine. The rearrangement uses TRBV28 and TRBJ2-5; either TRBD1 or TRBD2 may fit D (5 bases each). The CDR3 region is CASSLLPEAGKKTQYF. DNA of the CDR3: TGTGCCAGCAGTTTATTACCGGAGGCAGGGAAAAAGACCCAGTACTTC. The variable domain in full, completed from reference TRBV28 and TRBJ2-5, reads DVKVTQSSRYLVKRTGEKVFLECVQDMDHENMFWYRQDPGLGLRLIYFSYDVKMKEKGDIPEGYSVSREKKERFSLILESASTNQTSMYLCASSLLPEAGKKTQYFGPGTRLLVL.